This T cell receptor beta chain was retrieved from a study of blood T cell repertoires in COVID-19. About the study: The United States, Italy and Spain were the sources of the acute and convalescent COVID-19 samples. Sources were T cells, B-cell-depleted T cells, or PBMCs; the material itself was cDNA or gDNA.

This CDR3 spans 16 amino acids. Germline assignment: CDR1 MDHEN and CDR2 SYDVKM. J was trimmed by 10 bases and V by 4 bases; bases with no gene match: 14. In the source study's methods: Quantification of nucleated cells was approximated via reference gene primer amplification. Sequencing used immunoSEQ multiplex PCR; TCRdb keeps in-frame clones, though not all of them. V and J calls and clone size come straight from that table; D and trimming were deduced from the DNA. This sample carries 150,000 or so clones, roughly 93% of them seen once, and the ten largest clones take about 4.5%. This clone was recorded a few times.

This clonotype originated in a woman between 50 and 59 years old with acute or convalescent COVID-19. V and J are TRBV28 and TRBJ2-1, with 9 bases identical to TRBD2. Sequencing used peripheral blood. CDR3 DNA: TGTGCCAGCAGTTCAATCGGACTAGCGAAGGGGCGGGAGCAGTTCTTC. It codes for CASSSIGLAKGREQFF.